The 2 T cell receptor beta chains listed next were all sequenced from one sample in a study of B cell selection in AIRE deficiency. The data were produced by immunoSEQ multiplex PCR, yet TCRdb's version contains in-frame clones alone and is incomplete. Of roughly 23,000 clones detected, 80% to 95% appear once; the ten largest clones hold 1.4%. The regulatory T cell sort gate was CD4+CD25hiCD127low/negative. The sample taken for sequencing was CD4+CD25+ Tregs sorted from PBMCs. These receptors came from a human donor in good health.

This chain uses TRBV11-2 with TRBJ1-1, with a possible D match to TRBD1 (5 bases). CDR3 length equals 17 residues. Between the trimmed V and J ends, which lost 1 base and 3 bases, there was a span of 18 bases. Germline assignment: CDR1 SGHAT and CDR2 FQNNGV. The CDR3: CASSLVGGVGDHTEAFF. In DNA, the CDR3 is TGTGCCAGCAGCTTAGTGGGAGGGGTAGGGGACCACACTGAAGCTTTCTTT.

By share, this clone counts as medium-sized. The chain combines TRBV2 with TRBJ1-1, with a tentative D call TRBD1 (5 bases). Germline CDR1 SNHLY, CDR2 FYNNEI. The CDR3 has 13 residues. The V gene lost 10 bases and the J gene lost 4 bases, with 16 bases spanning the gap. CDR3: CATRVDLPTEAFF. CDR3 nucleotides: TGTGCCACCAGGGTTGATTTGCCCACTGAAGCTTTCTTT.